The entry below describes one TCR beta chain. In germline, CDR1 is LNHDA, CDR2 SQIVND (reference sequence). The V and J ends lost 5 bases and 5 bases respectively, with 15 bases between them. The CDR3 covers 15 residues. Patients in Seattle were enrolled during active infection, then followed longitudinally. The protocol was immunoSEQ multiplex PCR, while the TCRdb copy is restricted to in-frame clones and leaves out a portion. The sample records 250,000 to 400,000 clones, 85% to 90% being singletons. This sample is drawn from a study of blood T cell repertoires in COVID-19. Study in general: Both acute and convalescent COVID-19 samples were obtained from the United States, Italy and Spain. PBMCs, B-cell-depleted T cells, or T cells were the source of the cDNA or gDNA that made up the material.

The TCR sequence derives from a woman aged 30 to 39 with COVID-19, enrolled during active disease. The chain joins TRBV19 to TRBJ2-2, with D possibly TRBD2 on 6 matching bases. The sequenced sample was peripheral blood. For the CDR3, the DNA is TGTGCCAGTAGTGTGGGGGGAGGCGGAACCGGGGAGCTGTTTTTT. Protein sequence: CASSVGGGGTGELFF.